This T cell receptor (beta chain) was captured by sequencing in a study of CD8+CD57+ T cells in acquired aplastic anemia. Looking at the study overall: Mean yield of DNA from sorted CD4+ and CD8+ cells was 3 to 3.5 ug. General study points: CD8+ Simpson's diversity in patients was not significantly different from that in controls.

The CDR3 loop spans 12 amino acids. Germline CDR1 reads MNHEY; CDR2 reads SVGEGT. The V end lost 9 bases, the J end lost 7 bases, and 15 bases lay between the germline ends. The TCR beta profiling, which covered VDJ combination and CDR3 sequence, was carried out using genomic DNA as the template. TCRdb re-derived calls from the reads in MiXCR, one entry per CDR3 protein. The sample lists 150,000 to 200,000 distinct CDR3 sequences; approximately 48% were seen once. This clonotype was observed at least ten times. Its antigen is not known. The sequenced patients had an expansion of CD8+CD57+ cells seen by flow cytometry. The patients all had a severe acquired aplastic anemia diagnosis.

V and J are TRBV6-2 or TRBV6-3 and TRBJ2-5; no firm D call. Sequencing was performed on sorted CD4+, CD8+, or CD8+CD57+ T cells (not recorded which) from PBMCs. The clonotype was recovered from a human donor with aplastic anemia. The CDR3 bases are TGTGCCAGAAAGACCCAGATCGGGACCCAGTACTTC. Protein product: CARKTQIGTQYF.